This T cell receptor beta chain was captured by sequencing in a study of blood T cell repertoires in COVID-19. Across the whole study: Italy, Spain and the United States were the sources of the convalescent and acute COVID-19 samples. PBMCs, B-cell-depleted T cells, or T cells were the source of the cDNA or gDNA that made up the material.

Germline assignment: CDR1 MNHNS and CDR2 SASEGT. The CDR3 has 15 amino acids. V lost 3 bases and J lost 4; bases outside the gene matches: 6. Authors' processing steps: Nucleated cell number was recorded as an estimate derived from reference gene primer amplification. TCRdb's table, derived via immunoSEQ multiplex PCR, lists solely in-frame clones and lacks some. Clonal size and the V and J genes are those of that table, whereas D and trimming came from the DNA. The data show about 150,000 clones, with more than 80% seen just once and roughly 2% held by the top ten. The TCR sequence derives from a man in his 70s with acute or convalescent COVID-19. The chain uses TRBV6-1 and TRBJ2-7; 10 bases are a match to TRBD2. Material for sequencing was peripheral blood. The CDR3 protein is CASSDGLAGVYEQYF. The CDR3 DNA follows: TGTGCCAGCAGTGATGGCCTAGCGGGAGTGTACGAGCAGTACTTC.